A selection of T cell receptor beta chains follows, all from one sample in a study of identical twins. TCRdb independently ran MiXCR on the 5' RACE reads; one entry per CDR3 protein. The repertoire holds hundreds of thousands of distinct CDR3 sequences, with around 7% as singletons. In addition, the sample was reused for a study of yellow fever vaccine responses in identical twins.

The sample was memory (CD45RO+) T cells sorted from blood. The receptors here all came from a woman aged 18-29 years in good health. CDR3s include the opening cysteine and the closing phenylalanine or tryptophan. The D gene is left open where the match is weak. A clone size is listed for some rows: how often the clone was seen (once, few, many), or a class if it is expanded.

j_call	clone_size	v_call	d_call	cdr3_nt	cdr3_aa
TRBJ1-2	many	TRBV5-1	.	TGCGCCAGCAGCTTGGTCCAGGGAAACTATGGCTACACCTTC	CASSLVQGNYGYTF
TRBJ2-1	.	TRBV20-1	TRBD1	TGCAGTGCTAGTCGGGGACAGGGGTACAATGAGCAGTTCTTC	CSASRGQGYNEQFF
TRBJ1-2	many	TRBV20-1	.	TGCATTGGACAGAAAAACTATGGCTACACCTTC	CIGQKNYGYTF
TRBJ2-3	many	TRBV7-3	.	TGTGCCAGCAGGGGGAATCTAAGCACAGATACGCAGTATTTT	CASRGNLSTDTQYF
TRBJ2-5	many	TRBV5-1	TRBD2	TGCGCCAGCAGCCCCTCGGGAGGGTTGCAAGAGACCCAGTACTTC	CASSPSGGLQETQYF
TRBJ1-1	.	TRBV5-5	TRBD1	TGTGCCAGTCGACAGGGGGGTAACACTGAAGCTTTCTTT	CASRQGGNTEAFF
TRBJ2-4	.	TRBV20-1	.	TGCAGTGCTTTAACACCGTACTTC	CSALTPYF
TRBJ2-3	many	TRBV7-9	TRBD1	TGTGCCAGCAGCTTAAGGGACAGGAGCACAGATACGCAGTATTTT	CASSLRDRSTDTQYF
TRBJ2-2	few	TRBV20-1	TRBD2	TGCAGTGCTAGATCTAGCGGGGGGGCGAACACCGGGGAGCTGTTTTTT	CSARSSGGANTGELFF
TRBJ2-7	few	TRBV3-1	.	TGTGCCAGCAGTCCCGATATGACGGGGGCCTACGAGCAGTACTTC	CASSPDMTGAYEQYF
TRBJ1-3	few	TRBV29-1	.	TGCAGCGTTGATGGGCCCAATTTT	CSVDGPNF
TRBJ2-7	many	TRBV29-1	.	TGCAGCGTTGAAAAGTCGGTCACACCCTACGAGCAGTACTTC	CSVEKSVTPYEQYF
TRBJ1-2	.	TRBV7-2	TRBD1	TGTGCCAGCAGCTTAGGGACAGGGGTCTATGGCTACACCTTC	CASSLGTGVYGYTF
TRBJ2-5	.	TRBV28	.	TGTGCCAGCAGTTTAACCTACAGGGGGGGTCAAGAGACCCAGTACTTC	CASSLTYRGGQETQYF
TRBJ2-5	.	TRBV3-1	TRBD1	TGTGCCAGCTCCTCGCAGGACAGGAGACAAGAGACCCAGTACTTC	CASSSQDRRQETQYF
TRBJ1-2	.	TRBV11-2	.	TGTGCCAGCAGCTTAGCGGCCACCTCCTATGGCTACACCTTC	CASSLAATSYGYTF
TRBJ1-4	many	TRBV10-3	.	TGTGCCATCAGTGAGTCGAAGGCTACGCAGGTTAAACTGTTTTTT	CAISESKATQVKLFF
TRBJ2-1	many	TRBV3-1	.	TGTGCCAGCAGCCGACGAGAAGGGAGCGGATGGGTGGATGAGCAGTTCTTC	CASSRREGSGWVDEQFF
TRBJ2-1	.	TRBV27	TRBD2	TGTGCCAGCAGTTTGGTAACGGGAGGGTATATCGGTGAGCAGTTCTTC	CASSLVTGGYIGEQFF
TRBJ2-5	many	TRBV5-1	.	TGCGCCAGCAGCTTGGGTACAGCCGGACAAGAGACCCAGTACTTC	CASSLGTAGQETQYF
TRBJ2-5	many	TRBV10-3	TRBD2	TGTGCCATCAGTGAGTCGAGACGTCTAGCGGGGCAGGAGACCCAGTACTTC	CAISESRRLAGQETQYF
TRBJ2-3	.	TRBV10-2	TRBD1	TGCGCCAGCTGGGACAGGGGGTCAACAGATACGCAGTATTTT	CASWDRGSTDTQYF
TRBJ2-7	few	TRBV28	.	TGTGCCAGCAGGGGTAATGCCCTGGGTCCCTACGAGCAGTACTTC	CASRGNALGPYEQYF
TRBJ2-5	few	TRBV20-1	.	TGCAGTGCCAGTGTGACAGCCGGACGGGGGGAGACCCAGTACTTC	CSASVTAGRGETQYF
TRBJ1-1	many	TRBV4-1	.	TGCGCCAGCAGCCAAGATTTGGGGTCGGTGACTGAAGCTTTCTTT	CASSQDLGSVTEAFF
TRBJ2-3	few	TRBV24-1	TRBD2	TGTGCCACCAGTGATTTTGGGCTAGCGGGGGGCAAGAATACGCAGTATTTT	CATSDFGLAGGKNTQYF
TRBJ2-6	.	TRBV5-1	.	TGCGCCAGCAGTTCAGACCCCGGGACACGCTACTCTGGGGCCAACGTCCTGACTTTC	CASSSDPGTRYSGANVLTF
TRBJ1-5	.	TRBV20-1	.	TGCAGTGCTAGAGATCTAGGGCAGATAAATCAGCCCCAGCATTTT	CSARDLGQINQPQHF
TRBJ2-7	.	TRBV6-6	.	TGTGCCAGCAGCTACAGGGTTATCGACGAGCAGTACTTC	CASSYRVIDEQYF
TRBJ2-1	.	TRBV28	.	TGTGCCAGCAGGGAGCCAGGGATTGGCGCCTACAATGAGCAGTTCTTC	CASREPGIGAYNEQFF
TRBJ1-1	many	TRBV5-1	TRBD1	TGCGCCAGCAGCGCAACAGGGGGCACTGAAGCTTTCTTT	CASSATGGTEAFF
TRBJ2-5	many	TRBV20-1	.	TGCAGTGCCCTAAGGTTTGGAGCGCAGGAGACCCAGTACTTC	CSALRFGAQETQYF
TRBJ1-3	many	TRBV7-9	.	TGTGCCAGCAGCCAAGACAGTTCTGGAAACACCATATATTTT	CASSQDSSGNTIYF
TRBJ2-1	few	TRBV5-1	.	TGCGCCAGCAGCTTGGTTGCCGGGGGCCTCTCCTACAATGAGCAGTTCTTC	CASSLVAGGLSYNEQFF
TRBJ2-5	.	TRBV9	TRBD2	TGTGCCAGCAGCCTTCCAGCGGGAGGATCGAGTGAGACCCAGTACTTC	CASSLPAGGSSETQYF
TRBJ2-3	many	TRBV6-4	.	TGTGCCAGCAGTGACTCCGGCATAGATACGCAGTATTTT	CASSDSGIDTQYF
TRBJ2-2	many	TRBV5-1	.	TGCGCCAGCAGCCCCGGAACGGCCAGCACCGGGGAGCTGTTTTTT	CASSPGTASTGELFF
TRBJ2-1	many	TRBV10-3	.	TGTGCCACCTCTCCCCCCGGTAATGAGCAGTTCTTC	CATSPPGNEQFF
TRBJ2-1	many	TRBV12-3/TRBV12-4	TRBD2	TGTGCCACCGGGGGGGTAGTGAATTACAATGAGCAGTTCTTC	CATGGVVNYNEQFF
TRBJ2-2	.	TRBV6-5	.	TGTGCCAGCAGTTTATCCGGGGCAGACACCGGGGAGCTGTTTTTT	CASSLSGADTGELFF
TRBJ2-2	many	TRBV12-3/TRBV12-4	.	TGTGCCAGCAGTCCCCGTGCGATAGAGAACACCGGGGAGCTGTTTTTT	CASSPRAIENTGELFF
TRBJ2-7	.	TRBV28	.	TGTGCCAGCAGGGATCACTATTGGAGCTCCCGCTCCGAGCAGTACTTC	CASRDHYWSSRSEQYF
TRBJ2-5	.	TRBV18	.	TGTGCCAGCTCACCACAGGGAGCGACTAGTGTGGAGACCCAGTACTTC	CASSPQGATSVETQYF
TRBJ2-2	few	TRBV19	.	TGTGCCAGTAAGGAGGCTCCGAACACCGGGGAGCTGTTTTTT	CASKEAPNTGELFF
TRBJ1-4	.	TRBV6-1	.	TGTGCCTGTGGGGGGACACGGAATGAAAAACTGTTTTTT	CACGGTRNEKLFF
TRBJ1-6	.	TRBV11-2	.	TGTGCCAGCAGCTTGTCGAATTGGGGTTCACCCCTCCACTTT	CASSLSNWGSPLHF
TRBJ1-1	many	TRBV4-1	.	TGCGCCAGCAGCCCCCTCGCGGGCCTAGGCACTGAAGCTTTCTTT	CASSPLAGLGTEAFF